One and the same sample provided the 19 T cell receptor beta chains below, sequenced in a study of CD8+ T cells in alopecia areata. Regarding treatment: oral pan-JAK inhibitor, 5-10 mg twice daily. Reverse transcribed after extraction, RNA yielded cDNA as the sequencing template. Sequencing was performed with immunoSEQ multiplex PCR; in TCRdb, only in-frame clones are kept and a portion is missing. This sample has some 150,000 clones, with around 82% found just once. This specimen consisted of CD8+ T cells sorted from blood, obtained at week 4, from a patient treated with tofacitinib. These receptors came from a human donor with alopecia areata.

The rearrangement joins TRBV4-2 to TRBJ2-3; TRBD2 aligns across 10 bases. This CDR3 has 15 residues. Germline CDR1 reads LGHNA; CDR2 reads YNFKEQ. The V segment lost 4 bases and the J segment 1 base; nucleotides outside the gene matches: 2. The CDR3 nucleotides are TGTGCCAGCAGCCCTGGGACTAGCGGCACAGATACGCAGTATTTT. Amino acids: CASSPGTSGTDTQYF.

This chain uses TRBV4-3 with TRBJ2-1; 8 bases fit TRBD2. From germline, CDR1 is LGHNA and CDR2 YSLEER. This CDR3 is 21 amino acids long. V shed 0 bases and J 0 bases; nucleotides not matched to a gene: 16. For the CDR3, the DNA is TGCGCCAGCAGCCAAGATGGCGACTGGGCGGGGGGACCCAGCTCCTACAATGAGCAGTTCTTC. Translating gives CASSQDGDWAGGPSSYNEQFF.

This clone was counted a single time. This chain links TRBV9 with TRBJ2-7; D perhaps matches TRBD2 (5 bases). This CDR3 comprises 15 residues. V was clipped by 1 base and J by 0 bases, with 11 bases between them. CDR1 and CDR2 (germline): SGDLS, YYNGEE. The CDR3 nucleotides are TGTGCCAGCAGCGTACACGAGGGCTTCTCCTACGAGCAGTACTTC. The encoded protein is CASSVHEGFSYEQYF.

The gene calls are TRBV7-2 and TRBJ1-1; no reliable D call. The ends were cut back, 3 bases at V and 1 base at J, with 12 bases in the middle. This CDR3 has 15 residues. Per germline, CDR1 SGHTA and CDR2 FQGNSA. In DNA, the CDR3 is TGTGCCAGCAGCTTCTCGGACGGCGCGAACACTGAAGCTTTCTTT. Protein product: CASSFSDGANTEAFF. Complete variable domain (other parts from reference TRBV7-2 and TRBJ1-1): GAGVSQSPSNKVTEKGKDVELRCDPISGHTALYWYRQSLGQGLEFLIYFQGNSAPDKSGLPSDRFSAERTGGSVSTLTIQRTQQEDSAVYLCASSFSDGANTEAFFGQGTRLTVV.

This chain uses TRBV27 with TRBJ2-7; a possible D gene is TRBD1 (6 bases). This CDR3 comprises 14 residues. V gave up 5 bases and J gave up 4 bases, with 15 bases separating them. The V gene's germline CDR1 is MNHEY and CDR2 SMNVEV (reference sequence). CDR3: CASSVRGFEYEQYF. The CDR3 DNA reads TGTGCCAGCAGTGTCAGGGGTTTTGAATACGAGCAGTACTTC.

The rearrangement joins TRBV25-1 to TRBJ2-3; D not certain. The CDR3 is 16 residues long. Trimming took off 5 bases at V and 2 bases at J, with 17 bases between the two ends. CDR1 and CDR2 (germline): MGHDK, SYGVNS. The DNA of the CDR3 is TGTGCCAGCAGTCCCAAGAGACATACGTCCACAGATACGCAGTATTTT. Amino acid sequence: CASSPKRHTSTDTQYF.

The V gene is TRBV10-3, the J gene TRBJ1-2; D possibly corresponds to TRBD1 (5 bases). The V gene's germline CDR1 is ENHRY and CDR2 SYGVKD. Trimming pared 11 bases from V and 6 bases from J, leaving 16 bases between. This CDR3 has 12 residues. Here the CDR3 DNA reads TGTGCCGCCGGGGCGGGGCTGGATGGCTACACCTTC. Its protein is CAAGAGLDGYTF.

The CDR3 bases are TGCGCCAGCAGCTTGCGGGGGAGGGATGAGCAGTTCTTC. As protein: CASSLRGRDEQFF. The chain carries TRBV5-1 and TRBJ2-1, with 7 bases aligning to TRBD2. Germline loops: CDR1 SGHRS, CDR2 YFSETQ. This CDR3 is 13 amino acids long. Losses at the gene ends were 1 base for V and 8 bases for J; bases not matched to a gene: 3.

The chain combines TRBV6-1 with TRBJ2-7; D is perhaps TRBD2 (5 bases). The CDR3 contains 13 residues. Germline lookup yields CDR1 MNHNS and CDR2 SASEGT. Trimming pared 2 bases from V and 3 bases from J, leaving 8 bases between. Here the CDR3 DNA reads TGTGCCAGCAGTGAAACGGGATACTACGAGCAGTACTTC. It specifies CASSETGYYEQYF.

This sequence joins TRBV6-5 and TRBJ2-5; 9 bases are shared with TRBD1. The CDR3 runs to 14 residues. V lost 4 bases, J lost 4 bases, and 4 bases stayed unmatched. Per germline, CDR1 MNHEY and CDR2 SVGAGI. CDR3 loop: CASSLQGAGETQYF. CDR3 coding DNA: TGTGCCAGCAGTTTACAGGGGGCGGGAGAGACCCAGTACTTC.

The chain carries TRBV29-1 and TRBJ1-1, with 7 bases matching TRBD1. The CDR3 has 13 amino acids. Germline V gene lookup returns CDR1 SQVTM and CDR2 ANQGSEA. Trimming took 7 bases from V and 1 from J; bases not matched to a gene: 6. This CDR3 reads CSAYRGTNTEAFF. The CDR3 coding sequence is TGCAGCGCTTACAGGGGCACGAACACTGAAGCTTTCTTT.

The chain recombines TRBV29-1 with TRBJ1-1, with D possibly matching TRBD1 (5 bases). Germline V gene sequence: CDR1 SQVTM, CDR2 ANQGSEA. This CDR3 is 15 amino acids long. V shed 8 bases and J shed 0 bases, with 19 bases lying between them. The CDR3 bases are TGCAGCATCCTCCTGGACACCGGAATGAACACTGAAGCTTTCTTT. This sequence encodes CSILLDTGMNTEAFF.

This clone was seen only a few times. This chain uses TRBV29-1 with TRBJ2-7, with 7 bases lining up with TRBD1. This CDR3 has 11 residues. With V trimmed by 7 bases and J by 4 bases, 4 bases remained unmatched. CDR1 SQVTM and CDR2 ANQGSEA come from the germline V gene. The CDR3 here is CSAGTDYEQYF. CDR3 coding DNA: TGCAGCGCTGGGACAGATTACGAGCAGTACTTC.

The chain employs TRBV23-1 and TRBJ2-3, with no clear D. TRBV23-1 qualifies as an ORF whose function is uncertain. The ends were cut back, 7 bases at V and 0 bases at J, with 20 bases in the middle. The CDR3 runs 17 residues. The CDR3 nucleotides read TGCGCCAGCACCCCCCCATATGGCGGTGCTAGCACAGATACGCAGTATTTT. Protein sequence: CASTPPYGGASTDTQYF.

This rearrangement joins TRBV7-8 to TRBJ2-2; D unresolved. This CDR3 comprises 11 residues. Trimming removed 2 bases from V and 6 bases from J, with 1 base in between. Germline V gene data show CDR1 as SGHVS and CDR2 as FQNEAQ. The CDR3 here is CASSLPGELFF. The CDR3, as DNA: TGTGCCAGCAGCTTACCCGGGGAGCTGTTTTTT.

The chain recombines TRBV27 with TRBJ2-3, with 12 nucleotides matching TRBD2. Losses at the gene ends were 1 base for V and 5 bases for J; bases not matched to a gene: 7. CDR1 and CDR2 from the germline V gene are MNHEY and SMNVEV (reference sequence). The CDR3 length is 17 residues. The DNA of the CDR3 is TGTGCCAGCAGTTTATTGGCTAGCGGGGGGGCCATAGATACGCAGTATTTT. Protein sequence: CASSLLASGGAIDTQYF.

The genes are TRBV21-1 and TRBJ2-3; the table's D call TRBD2 went unverified against the DNA. TRBV21-1 is designated a pseudogene. The CDR3 sequence is 18 residues long. The CDR3 DNA sequence: TGTGCCAGCAGCAAACGCAGCGGGGGGGCCGTTGGCACAGATACGCAGTATTTT. The encoded protein is CASSKRSGGAVGTDTQYF.

The V call is TRBV5-6, the J call TRBJ2-7; either TRBD1 or TRBD2 may supply D (5 bases each). CDR3 size: 12 residues. Trimming shortened V by 2 bases and J by 7 bases, and 10 bases separated the two germline ends. Germline values: CDR1 SGHDT, CDR2 YYEEEE. The DNA for the CDR3 is TGTGCCAGCAGCTTCCCCGGGGCGGAGCAGTACTTC. Protein sequence: CASSFPGAEQYF. Combining the CDR3 with reference TRBV5-6 and TRBJ2-7 gives the whole variable domain DAGVTQSPTHLIKTRGQQVTLRCSPKSGHDTVSWYQQALGQGPQFIFQYYEEEERQRGNFPDRFSGHQFPNYSSELNVNALLLGDSALYLCASSFPGAEQYFGPGTRLTVT.

The chain has TRBV7-8 and TRBJ2-3, with a possible D match to TRBD2 (6 bases). CDR1 and CDR2 from the germline V gene are SGHVS and FQNEAQ. The CDR3 has 15 amino acids. Deletions cut 3 bases from V and 4 bases from J, with 14 bases between. CDR3 loop: CASSLVGTLPDTQYF. The CDR3 DNA reads TGTGCCAGCAGCTTGGTGGGGACTCTTCCAGATACGCAGTATTTT. Combining the CDR3 with reference TRBV7-8 and TRBJ2-3 gives the whole variable domain GAGVSQSPRYKVAKRGQDVALRCDPISGHVSLFWYQQALGQGPEFLTYFQNEAQLDKSGLPSDRFFAERPEGSVSTLKIQRTQQEDSAVYLCASSLVGTLPDTQYFGPGTRLTVL.